The 23 T cell receptor beta chains reported below all come from one sample, sequenced in a study of Graves' ophthalmopathy and Graves' hyperthyroidism. The sequenced template was RNA, covering the TCR beta CDR3 region. A first-round RT-PCR used HTBI primers, followed by a second-round multiplex PCR. MiXCR, applied by TCRdb to the multiplex PCR reads, yields one record per CDR3 protein. In the table there are around 660,000 distinct CDR3 sequences, approximately 39% of which are singletons. Sequencing was done on a sample of peripheral blood. The receptors come from an adult man with Graves' ophthalmopathy.

Concerning this clonotype: Mismatch with germline at one junction end may stem from a read error. The chain couples TRBV29-1 to TRBJ1-2; D is perhaps TRBD1 (6 bases). CDR3 length: 13 amino acids. Per the germline V gene, CDR1 is SQVTM and CDR2 is ANQGSEA. The CDR3 spells CSVGADGGYGYTF. The CDR3 DNA is TGCAGCGTTGGGGCGGATGGGGGCTATGGCTACACTTTC.

For the CDR3, the DNA is TGTGCCAAAAGGGTGCACTCTGGGGCCAACGTCCTGACTTTC. This gives the protein CAKRVHSGANVLTF. J is TRBJ2-6 and V is TRBV9; D remains unclear. The CDR3 is made up of 14 amino acids. CDR1 is SGDLS and CDR2 is YYNGEE in the germline V gene. V dropped 9 bases and J dropped 0 bases, with 10 bases sitting between them.

This clonotype was seen ten or more times. This rearrangement joins TRBV24-1 to TRBJ2-5; D remains ambiguous. Deletions cut 4 bases from V and 2 bases from J, with 16 bases between. Looked up from germline, CDR1 is KGHDR and CDR2 is SFDVKD. The CDR3 extends over 16 amino acids. The CDR3 DNA reads TGTGCCACCAGTGACCTGGCTGCGCGAGGTCAAGAGACCCAGTACTTC. The encoded protein is CATSDLAARGQETQYF.

This clonotype was counted a few times. V and J are TRBV6-5 and TRBJ1-2, with D uncertain. CDR1 is MNHEY, CDR2 SVGAGI, per germline. This CDR3 contains 16 residues. The V end was cut by 6 bases, the J end by 4 bases, with 21 bases between. The chain's CDR3 is CASSRGAGERGYGYTF. CDR3 nucleotides: TGTGCCAGCAGCCGGGGAGCTGGGGAACGGGGCTATGGCTACACCTTC.

The chain carries TRBV29-1 and TRBJ2-7; D is undetermined. V lost 3 bases to trimming and J lost 5 bases, with 11 bases between them. The germline V gene encodes CDR1 SQVTM and CDR2 ANQGSEA. The CDR3 length is 12 residues. The CDR3 reads CSVERRRDEQYF. CDR3 DNA sequence: TGCAGCGTTGAGCGGCGTAGGGACGAGCAGTACTTC.

This rearrangement joins TRBV11-1 to TRBJ2-7; 8 bases are shared with TRBD1. Germline assignment: CDR1 SGHAT and CDR2 FQDESV (reference sequence). The junction had 9 bases not matched to a gene; V was cut back by 5 bases and J by 6 bases. CDR3 length: 14 residues. CDR3 sequence: CASSQKGQGSEQYF. The DNA for the CDR3 is TGTGCCAGCAGCCAAAAAGGACAGGGAAGCGAGCAGTACTTC.

This clonotype showed up many times. The V call is TRBV6-6, the J call TRBJ1-2; D is undetermined. V dropped 7 bases and J dropped 4 bases, with 22 bases sitting between them. The V gene's germline CDR1 is MNHNY and CDR2 SVGAGI (reference sequence). The CDR3 spans 16 residues. CDR3 sequence reads: CASTRSARENLYGYTF. Here the CDR3 DNA reads TGTGCCAGCACCCGATCGGCCCGGGAGAACCTCTATGGCTACACCTTC.

This sequence joins TRBV11-2 and TRBJ2-3, with 10 bases identical to TRBD2. Per germline, CDR1 SGHAT and CDR2 FQNNGV. The CDR3 loop spans 16 amino acids. The ends lost 5 bases at V and 4 bases at J; junction bases unmatched: 9. CDR3 amino acids: CASSVGSGRGPDTQYF. The CDR3 DNA reads TGTGCCAGCAGCGTAGGAAGCGGGAGGGGCCCAGATACGCAGTATTTT.

V is TRBV24-1 and J is TRBJ2-3, with TRBD2 matching over 10 bases. There are 14 residues in the CDR3. Trimming took 7 bases from V and 2 from J; bases not matched to a gene: 2. The germline gives CDR1 KGHDR, CDR2 SFDVKD. CDR3 residues: CATSLAGDTDTQYF. In nucleotides, the CDR3 is TGTGCCACCAGCCTAGCGGGAGACACAGATACGCAGTATTTT.

In this sample, this clonotype turned up many times. The CDR3 coding sequence is TGCAGTGCCCTCCGGGGGAAAGAGACCCAGTACTTC. Protein product: CSALRGKETQYF. This chain uses TRBV20-1 with TRBJ2-5, with D perhaps matching TRBD2 (6 bases). The V end was cut by 6 bases, the J end by 3 bases, with 11 bases between. This CDR3 has 12 amino acids. The V gene's germline CDR1 is DFQATT and CDR2 SNEGSKA (reference sequence).

This sequence joins TRBV29-1 and TRBJ1-2; TRBD1 might be the D (6 bases). V dropped 8 bases and J dropped 4 bases, with 14 bases sitting between them. The CDR3 covers 12 residues. From germline, CDR1 is SQVTM and CDR2 ANQGSEA. The CDR3 spells CSRFRDTYGYTF. In DNA, the CDR3 is TGCAGCAGATTCCGGGACACCTATGGCTACACCTTC.

Turning to this clonotype: This may arise from a read error, as a much more abundant clone is one base away. The missing conserved phenylalanine or tryptophan at the end of this CDR3 makes a read error likely. This chain joins TRBV19 and TRBJ1-1, with D uncertain. V lost 5 bases, J lost 4 bases, and 11 bases lay in between. Germline CDR1 reads LNHDA; CDR2 reads SQIVND (reference sequence). CDR3 length equals 13 residues. The CDR3 DNA sequence: TGTGCCAGTAGTGTAGTCCTTGGCACTGAAGCTTTCCTT. Protein: CASSVVLGTEAFL.

The V call is TRBV6-1, the J call TRBJ2-7; 7 bases agree with TRBD2. This CDR3 is 16 amino acids long. V shed 0 bases, J shed 2 bases, and the junction held 7 bases outside the gene matches. Germline-derived CDR1 and CDR2 are MNHNS and SASEGT. The CDR3 nucleotides read TGTGCCAGCAGTGAAGCTCGCAGCGGGGCTACCTACGAGCAGTACTTC. This codes for CASSEARSGATYEQYF.

A remark on this clonotype: Possible read error: a much larger clone is one base away. The chain joins TRBV25-1 to TRBJ2-5; 7 nucleotides agree with TRBD1. Germline values: CDR1 MGHDK, CDR2 SYGVNS. The CDR3 has 18 amino acids. The CDR3 DNA reads TGTGCCATCAGTGAAACCCCTGAGGGGGCTTTTATCCAAGAGACCCAGTACTTC. It is translated as CAISETPEGAFIQETQYF.

The chain uses TRBV2 and TRBJ2-3; D remains unclear. The CDR3 runs to 14 residues. V was cut by 7 bases and J by 0 bases, with 11 bases left in between. Per the germline V gene, CDR1 is SNHLY and CDR2 is FYNNEI. CDR3 DNA sequence: TGTGCCAGCAAACTCCTGGAGAGCACAGATACGCAGTATTTT. Residues: CASKLLESTDTQYF.

This clonotype appeared many times. The rearrangement uses TRBV2 and TRBJ1-5; D is undetermined. Looked up from germline, CDR1 is SNHLY and CDR2 is FYNNEI. The V gene lost 2 bases and the J gene lost 1 base, with 9 bases spanning the gap. CDR3 length: 15 residues. The DNA for the CDR3 is TGTGCCAGCAGTGAAAGACTGGGGAGCAATCAGCCCCAGCATTTT. This translates into CASSERLGSNQPQHF.

This clonotype showed up many times. The chain carries TRBV20-1 and TRBJ1-6, with TRBD1 identical over 7 bases. Losses at the gene ends were 1 base for V and 3 bases for J; bases not matched to a gene: 3. The CDR3 is 15 residues long. The germline V gene has CDR1 DFQATT and CDR2 SNEGSKA (reference sequence). CDR3 DNA sequence: TGCAGTGCTAGAGGCGGGGACAGCTATAATTCACCCCTCCACTTT. Amino acid sequence: CSARGGDSYNSPLHF.

The rearrangement uses TRBV15 and TRBJ1-5; D might be TRBD1 (5 bases). Germline V gene lookup returns CDR1 LNHNV and CDR2 YYDKDF (reference sequence). The CDR3 consists of 13 residues. Trimming removed 3 bases from V and 13 bases from J, with 16 bases in between. CDR3: CATSRAYTQGQHF. DNA for the CDR3: TGTGCCACCAGCAGGGCCTACACCCAGGGACAGCATTTT.

A few counts support this clonotype. The genes are TRBV6-5 and TRBJ2-7; TRBD2 is a possible D gene (5 bases). Trimming took off 8 bases at V and 6 bases at J, with 20 bases between the two ends. Per the germline V gene, CDR1 is MNHEY and CDR2 is SVGAGI. The CDR3 contains 14 residues. The CDR3 is CASLTIDGMLEQYF. As DNA, the CDR3 is TGTGCCAGCCTAACTATCGACGGGATGCTCGAGCAGTACTTC.

This clonotype was seen ten or more times. The rearrangement joins TRBV29-1 to TRBJ1-1, with TRBD1 matching over 10 bases. CDR3 length equals 18 residues. Trimming removed 4 bases from V and 5 bases from J; junction bases left unmatched: 19. The germline V gene encodes CDR1 SQVTM and CDR2 ANQGSEA. CDR3 in DNA: TGCAGCGTTGGGAGACTGACCGGGACAGGGGTTTGGAGGACTGAAGCTTTCTTT. Residues: CSVGRLTGTGVWRTEAFF.

This clonotype was recorded only once. The rearrangement uses TRBV29-1 and TRBJ1-1; no clear D. From germline, CDR1 is SQVTM and CDR2 ANQGSEA. V dropped 6 bases and J dropped 3 bases, with 8 bases sitting between them. The length of the CDR3 is 11 residues. For the CDR3, the DNA is TGCAGCGTCGGATCAGACACTGAAGCTTTCTTT. It translates to CSVGSDTEAFF.

V gene TRBV10-3 combines with J gene TRBJ1-6, with D possibly being TRBD1 (5 bases). Germline V lookup: CDR1 ENHRY, CDR2 SYGVKD. The CDR3 totals 15 residues. Trimming took 5 bases from V and 2 from J, leaving 10 bases between them. The CDR3 DNA sequence: TGTGCCATCAGTAGCAGGGAGCCCTATAATTCACCCCTCCACTTT. Protein sequence: CAISSREPYNSPLHF.

The V call is TRBV7-9, the J call TRBJ1-2; TRBD1 agrees at 9 bases. In germline, CDR1 is SEHNR, CDR2 FQNEAQ (reference sequence). This CDR3 comprises 13 residues. With V trimmed by 3 bases and J by 12 bases, 8 bases remained unmatched. CDR3 DNA sequence: TGTGCCAGCAGCTTGGACAGGGGTTCTGGAAACACCTTC. It codes for CASSLDRGSGNTF.